Here is one T cell receptor beta chain with its context. What it binds is unknown. The CDR3 runs to 15 residues. The germline V and J ends were trimmed by 1 base and 6 bases, with 12 bases remaining between them. The V gene's germline CDR1 is MNHEY and CDR2 SMNVEV (reference sequence). This entry comes from a study of early T cells in non-severe SARS-CoV-2 infection. Study-wide context: Chains were unpaired, as sequencing was done on bulk RNA from unsorted whole blood. Study-level results: Database matching using VDJdb favored anti-spike CD8 responses, with private and CD4 specificities left missing.

Attached unique molecular identifiers marked individual cDNA molecules. TCRdb independently ran MiXCR on the 5' RACE reads; one entry per CDR3 protein. The sample includes more than 90,000 distinct CDR3 sequences, 11% of them seen just once. Sequencing was done on a sample of whole blood. This chain uses TRBV27 with TRBJ2-2; perhaps TRBD2 as D (6 bases). The clonotype originates from an adult who was a healthcare worker with PCR-confirmed SARS-CoV-2 infection or an uninfected control (not recorded which). In DNA form, the CDR3 reads TGTGCCAGCAGTTTATTAGGGACTTGGGCCGGGGAGCTGTTTTTT. Protein product: CASSLLGTWAGELFF.